This T cell receptor (beta chain) was retrieved from a study of beta chain features in type 1 diabetes. Study summary: Across the samples, roughly 99 million sorted cells were examined in total.

The study's findings and limits: It was among patients, rather than healthy donors, that naive, central memory and Treg TCRB repertoires appeared more similar.

Isolated RNA was reverse transcribed in full, so expressed TCRB transcripts were sequenced. The repertoire was sequenced with immunoSEQ multiplex PCR; TCRdb's copy has only in-frame clones and lacks some. Of 400,000 to 600,000 clones detected, approximately 31% appear once; the ten largest clones hold around 0.065%. About this clone: No antigen is known for it.

CDR1 and CDR2 (germline): SGHDN, FVKESK. The ends lost 4 bases at V and 5 bases at J; junction bases unmatched: 4. This CDR3 is 14 amino acids long. The sample comprised naive CD4+ T cells from blood. The chain joins TRBV14 to TRBJ2-5; TRBD2 matches at 10 bases. The clonotype originates from a man aged 18 to 29 in good health. The chain's CDR3 is CASSLSGRFETQYF. CDR3 bases: TGTGCCAGCAGCCTTAGCGGGAGGTTTGAGACCCAGTACTTC.